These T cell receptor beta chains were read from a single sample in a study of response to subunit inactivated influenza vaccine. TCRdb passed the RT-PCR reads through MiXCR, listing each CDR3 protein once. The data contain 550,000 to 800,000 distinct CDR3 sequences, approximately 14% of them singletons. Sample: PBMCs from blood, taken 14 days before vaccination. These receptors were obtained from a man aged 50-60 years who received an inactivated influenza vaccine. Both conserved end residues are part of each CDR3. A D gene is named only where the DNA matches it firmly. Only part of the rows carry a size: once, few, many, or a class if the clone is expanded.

CDR3 DNA: TGCAGTGCCAAGGACCTTTCGACTAGTTCAAATACGCAGTATTTT
CDR3 protein: CSAKDLSTSSNTQYF
J gene: TRBJ2-3
V gene: TRBV20-1
clone size: .
D gene: .

CDR3 DNA: TGCAGTGCGCTCCGGGACAGGGGAGATACGCAGTATTTT
CDR3 protein: CSALRDRGDTQYF
J gene: TRBJ2-3
V gene: TRBV20-1
clone size: .
D gene: TRBD1

CDR3 DNA: TGTGCCACCAGCAGAGATAGGGTTAGTTCCTATGGCTACACCTTC
CDR3 protein: CATSRDRVSSYGYTF
J gene: TRBJ1-2
V gene: TRBV15
clone size: .
D gene: .

CDR3 DNA: TGTGCCAGCAGCTTATACGGGGGGCCCGGCAATGAGCAGTTCTTC
CDR3 protein: CASSLYGGPGNEQFF
J gene: TRBJ2-1
V gene: TRBV7-2
clone size: .
D gene: .

CDR3 DNA: TGCGCCAGCAGGGAAGGAGCGGGAGAGGGTGAGACCCAGTACTTC
CDR3 protein: CASREGAGEGETQYF
J gene: TRBJ2-5
V gene: TRBV4-3
clone size: .
D gene: TRBD2

CDR3 DNA: TGTGCCAGCAGCTTAGGGTCTAGCGGGGGTAATGAGCAGTTCTTC
CDR3 protein: CASSLGSSGGNEQFF
J gene: TRBJ2-1
V gene: TRBV11-2
clone size: few
D gene: TRBD2

CDR3 DNA: TGTGCCAGCAGCTTAGGTCACAGCTCGTATGGTGATACGCAGTATTTT
CDR3 protein: CASSLGHSSYGDTQYF
J gene: TRBJ2-3
V gene: TRBV7-9
clone size: .
D gene: .

CDR3 DNA: TGCAGTGCTCTTCCGGGACTAGCGGGAGCTGGCAATGAGCAGTTCTTC
CDR3 protein: CSALPGLAGAGNEQFF
J gene: TRBJ2-1
V gene: TRBV20-1
clone size: many
D gene: TRBD2

CDR3 DNA: TGTGCTAGCAGCTCTACCCCCGGACTAGAGACCCAGTACTTC
CDR3 protein: CASSSTPGLETQYF
J gene: TRBJ2-5
V gene: TRBV7-7
clone size: .
D gene: .

CDR3 DNA: TGTGCCTGGAGTAGCTTTGGACCAAGTTTAATGTTC
CDR3 protein: CAWSSFGPSLMF
J gene: TRBJ1-2
V gene: TRBV30
clone size: .
D gene: .

CDR3 DNA: TGTGCCACCAGTGACCGGGGACTAGCGGGAGGGAATGAGCAGTTCTTC
CDR3 protein: CATSDRGLAGGNEQFF
J gene: TRBJ2-1
V gene: TRBV24-1
clone size: few
D gene: TRBD2

CDR3 DNA: TGCGCCAGCAGCCAAGATACAGGGCACGGCAATCAGCCCCAGCATTTT
CDR3 protein: CASSQDTGHGNQPQHF
J gene: TRBJ1-5
V gene: TRBV4-3
clone size: .
D gene: .

CDR3 DNA: TGCGCCAGTGGACAGGGCTTATTGAACACTGAAGCTTTCTTT
CDR3 protein: CASGQGLLNTEAFF
J gene: TRBJ1-1
V gene: TRBV5-1
clone size: .
D gene: TRBD1

CDR3 DNA: TGTGCCAGCAGGACCCGGGACAGAGTCACTGAAGCTTTCTTT
CDR3 protein: CASRTRDRVTEAFF
J gene: TRBJ1-1
V gene: TRBV2
clone size: few
D gene: TRBD1

CDR3 DNA: TGTGCCAGCAGCACATTTAGTAGCAAAGAGACCCAGTACTTC
CDR3 protein: CASSTFSSKETQYF
J gene: TRBJ2-5
V gene: TRBV14
clone size: few
D gene: .

CDR3 DNA: TGTGCCATCAGTGGGGACAGGGGAGGGTACGAGCAGTACTTC
CDR3 protein: CAISGDRGGYEQYF
J gene: TRBJ2-7
V gene: TRBV10-3
clone size: many
D gene: TRBD1

CDR3 DNA: TGCGCCAGCAGCTTGGGACAGAAAAACAATGAGCAGTTCTTC
CDR3 protein: CASSLGQKNNEQFF
J gene: TRBJ2-1
V gene: TRBV5-1
clone size: .
D gene: .

CDR3 DNA: TGCGCCAGCAGCTTGGGCTCCGGGACAGGTAGCACAGATACGCAGTATTTT
CDR3 protein: CASSLGSGTGSTDTQYF
J gene: TRBJ2-3
V gene: TRBV5-1
clone size: many
D gene: TRBD1

CDR3 DNA: TGTGCCAGTAGTAGTCTCCGGCGCGGAACCTTCTCCTACGAGCAGTACTTC
CDR3 protein: CASSSLRRGTFSYEQYF
J gene: TRBJ2-7
V gene: TRBV19
clone size: few
D gene: .

CDR3 DNA: TGTGCCAGCAGATCCACAGGGCCCGGTGTCGGCAATCAGCCCCAGCATTTT
CDR3 protein: CASRSTGPGVGNQPQHF
J gene: TRBJ1-5
V gene: TRBV6-1
clone size: few
D gene: .

CDR3 DNA: TGTGCCAGCAGTTTTAGCAGGGCCTACGAGCAGTACTTC
CDR3 protein: CASSFSRAYEQYF
J gene: TRBJ2-7
V gene: TRBV12-3/TRBV12-4
clone size: many
D gene: .

CDR3 DNA: TGTGCCAGCAGTAAGACAGGAGCGAACACCGGGGAGCTGTTTTTT
CDR3 protein: CASSKTGANTGELFF
J gene: TRBJ2-2
V gene: TRBV7-3
clone size: few
D gene: .

CDR3 DNA: TGTGCCAGCAGGGCAAAAGTGGGGGAAACCTATGGCTACACCTTC
CDR3 protein: CASRAKVGETYGYTF
J gene: TRBJ1-2
V gene: TRBV12-3/TRBV12-4
clone size: few
D gene: .

CDR3 DNA: TGTGCCAGCAGCTCCGTCGAAAGCGGGGGGTTCGAGCAGTACTTC
CDR3 protein: CASSSVESGGFEQYF
J gene: TRBJ2-7
V gene: TRBV7-9
clone size: few
D gene: TRBD2

CDR3 DNA: TGCAGCGTTCCGGCGGGAGGCACAGATACGCAGTATTTT
CDR3 protein: CSVPAGGTDTQYF
J gene: TRBJ2-3
V gene: TRBV29-1
clone size: few
D gene: TRBD2

CDR3 DNA: TGCAGTGCCCTGGGACTAGCGGGAGGCACAGATACGCAGTATTTT
CDR3 protein: CSALGLAGGTDTQYF
J gene: TRBJ2-3
V gene: TRBV20-1
clone size: few
D gene: TRBD2

CDR3 DNA: TGTGCCAGCAGTTACTTCTTCGGGAGGGCCCTCACCGGGGAGCTGTTTTTT
CDR3 protein: CASSYFFGRALTGELFF
J gene: TRBJ2-2
V gene: TRBV6-2/TRBV6-3
clone size: .
D gene: TRBD2

CDR3 DNA: TGTGCCATCAGTGAGAGGGCGGCAGATACGCAGTATTTT
CDR3 protein: CAISERAADTQYF
J gene: TRBJ2-3
V gene: TRBV10-3
clone size: few
D gene: .

CDR3 DNA: TGTGCCTCCGTATTAAACCCGGGACTAGCGCGGAACTACGAGCAGTACTTC
CDR3 protein: CASVLNPGLARNYEQYF
J gene: TRBJ2-7
V gene: TRBV15
clone size: .
D gene: TRBD2

CDR3 DNA: TGTGCCAGCAGGGAGGGGAACTACGAGCAGTACTTC
CDR3 protein: CASREGNYEQYF
J gene: TRBJ2-7
V gene: TRBV6-6
clone size: many
D gene: .

CDR3 DNA: TGTGCCAGCAACTTTCTAGCGGGAAGCACAGATACGCAGTATTTT
CDR3 protein: CASNFLAGSTDTQYF
J gene: TRBJ2-3
V gene: TRBV5-6
clone size: .
D gene: TRBD2

CDR3 DNA: TGTGCCAGCAGCTTAGCCGGGCAGGGGTCGCGGCGGGACACTGAAGCTTTCTTT
CDR3 protein: CASSLAGQGSRRDTEAFF
J gene: TRBJ1-1
V gene: TRBV11-1
clone size: .
D gene: .

CDR3 DNA: TGCAGTGCTAAAACCGGGACTAGCGGGAATATAAAGCAGTACTTC
CDR3 protein: CSAKTGTSGNIKQYF
J gene: TRBJ2-7
V gene: TRBV20-1
clone size: .
D gene: TRBD2

CDR3 DNA: TGTGCCAGCAGTACCACCACTGGACAGGGGAAGTACGAGCAGTACTTC
CDR3 protein: CASSTTTGQGKYEQYF
J gene: TRBJ2-7
V gene: TRBV5-4
clone size: few
D gene: TRBD1

CDR3 DNA: TGTGCCAGCGGGGCAGGGGTTCGGGGGGGTTACGAGCAGTACTTC
CDR3 protein: CASGAGVRGGYEQYF
J gene: TRBJ2-7
V gene: TRBV2
clone size: few
D gene: TRBD2

CDR3 DNA: TGTGCCAGCAGCAGTGGGACTACGGAGACCCAGTACTTC
CDR3 protein: CASSSGTTETQYF
J gene: TRBJ2-5
V gene: TRBV5-6
clone size: .
D gene: TRBD2

CDR3 DNA: TGTGCCAGCAGCTTAGGCTGGGAGGATAGCGGGGCAAAAGAGACCCAGTACTTC
CDR3 protein: CASSLGWEDSGAKETQYF
J gene: TRBJ2-5
V gene: TRBV7-8
clone size: .
D gene: TRBD2

CDR3 DNA: TGCGCCAGCAGCTTGTTAGCGGGAAAGTACAATGAGCAGTTCTTC
CDR3 protein: CASSLLAGKYNEQFF
J gene: TRBJ2-1
V gene: TRBV5-1
clone size: many
D gene: TRBD2

CDR3 DNA: TGTGCCAGCAGCCCCCGGCAGGGGAATCAGCCCCAGCATTTT
CDR3 protein: CASSPRQGNQPQHF
J gene: TRBJ1-5
V gene: TRBV12-3/TRBV12-4
clone size: many
D gene: .

CDR3 DNA: TGTGCTAGCAGCTCAATCCTCCAGCCGGGACATCCGGACACCGGGGAGCTGTTTTTT
CDR3 protein: CASSSILQPGHPDTGELFF
J gene: TRBJ2-2
V gene: TRBV7-7
clone size: few
D gene: .

CDR3 DNA: TGTGCCTGGAGCCCCGAACAGGGTTTTTCGGAAGCTTTCTTT
CDR3 protein: CAWSPEQGFSEAFF
J gene: TRBJ1-1
V gene: TRBV30
clone size: few
D gene: .

CDR3 DNA: TGCAGTGCTAGAGGTCTCATAGCGGGGGGGACCTACGAGCAGTACTTC
CDR3 protein: CSARGLIAGGTYEQYF
J gene: TRBJ2-7
V gene: TRBV20-1
clone size: .
D gene: TRBD2

CDR3 DNA: TGCAGTGCTAGAGACGGGACAGGGGGCTGGGGTCAGCCCCAGCATTTT
CDR3 protein: CSARDGTGGWGQPQHF
J gene: TRBJ1-5
V gene: TRBV20-1
clone size: .
D gene: TRBD1

CDR3 DNA: TGTGCCAGCAGTGAATATCTACTAAATCAGCCCCAGCATTTT
CDR3 protein: CASSEYLLNQPQHF
J gene: TRBJ1-5
V gene: TRBV25-1
clone size: few
D gene: .

CDR3 DNA: TGCAGTGCTAGAGAGGGGACGGCTGCCTACGAGCAGTACTTC
CDR3 protein: CSAREGTAAYEQYF
J gene: TRBJ2-7
V gene: TRBV20-1
clone size: .
D gene: .

CDR3 DNA: TGCGCCAGCAGCCAAGGAGGGCAGGGGTTTCAGCCCCAGCATTTT
CDR3 protein: CASSQGGQGFQPQHF
J gene: TRBJ1-5
V gene: TRBV4-1
clone size: many
D gene: .

CDR3 DNA: TGTGCCAGCAGTCCGGGGGTTAAGACCCAGTACTTC
CDR3 protein: CASSPGVKTQYF
J gene: TRBJ2-5
V gene: TRBV12-3/TRBV12-4
clone size: few
D gene: .

CDR3 DNA: TGTGCCAGCAGCTCCGGGCGGACAGGGGACTCATCGGGGGAGCAGTACTTC
CDR3 protein: CASSSGRTGDSSGEQYF
J gene: TRBJ2-7
V gene: TRBV11-2
clone size: few
D gene: TRBD1

CDR3 DNA: TGTGCCAGCAGCAAAAAAAAGACAGGTTCATCGGTAGAGACCCAGTACTTC
CDR3 protein: CASSKKKTGSSVETQYF
J gene: TRBJ2-5
V gene: TRBV21-1
clone size: .
D gene: .

CDR3 DNA: TGTGCCAGCAGCCGGGGGCGAGGGGGCAATGAAAAACTGTTTTTT
CDR3 protein: CASSRGRGGNEKLFF
J gene: TRBJ1-4
V gene: TRBV28
clone size: few
D gene: TRBD1

CDR3 DNA: TGTGCCAGCAGCCACGACAGGAGCCAGTACGAGCAGTACTTC
CDR3 protein: CASSHDRSQYEQYF
J gene: TRBJ2-7
V gene: TRBV7-3
clone size: few
D gene: .

CDR3 DNA: TGTGCCAGTAGCCCAGCAGGGTCCTACAATGAGCAGTTCTTC
CDR3 protein: CASSPAGSYNEQFF
J gene: TRBJ2-1
V gene: TRBV19
clone size: few
D gene: .

CDR3 DNA: TGTGCCTGGAGGGGACTTACTTCCACAGATACGCAGTATTTT
CDR3 protein: CAWRGLTSTDTQYF
J gene: TRBJ2-3
V gene: TRBV30
clone size: .
D gene: .

CDR3 DNA: TGTGCCAGCAGCTTAGCGGACCCCTATGGCTACACCTTC
CDR3 protein: CASSLADPYGYTF
J gene: TRBJ1-2
V gene: TRBV7-2
clone size: few
D gene: .